The next 23 T cell receptor beta chains were all read from a single sample in a study of Ad26.COV2.S vaccination and SARS-CoV-2 variants (dated by TCRdb to the early 2020s). Sample treatment or condition, as interpreted from the label and publication: some 19 received Ad26.COV2.S at low or high dose, single or two shots; 5 received placebo; per-sample allocation not given. Repertoires of vaccine and placebo recipients were sequenced from samples taken on day 63 after the first injection. Libraries were prepared through the immunoSEQ multiplex PCR assay. This immuneACCESS table, as held by TCRdb, lists in-frame sequences with V and J called but not all clones. Of the missing ones, under half trace to an unresolved V gene in checked studies; the others have no known cause. The sample has some 500,000 clones on record, 89% of them singletons. In total, the top ten clones hold 2.5% to 3% of the sample.

Material: peripheral blood, obtained in a trial of Ad26.COV2.S vaccine versus placebo. These receptors all stem from a person aged 18-65 years who received the Ad26.COV2.S COVID-19 vaccine or a placebo.

The V call is TRBV21-1, the J call TRBJ2-4. TRBV21-1 is deemed a pseudogene. The CDR3 has 17 amino acids. The CDR3, as DNA: TGTGCCAGCAAAATTTTTAACCAGTTTCTGGGGGAGCCCATTCAGTACTTC. It translates to CASKIFNQFLGEPIQYF.

This clone has only a few counts. The V call is TRBV5-1, the J call TRBJ2-5; D may be TRBD1 (6 bases). Germline CDR1 reads SGHRS; CDR2 reads YFSETQ. V lost 6 bases, J lost 4 bases, and 13 bases lay in between. CDR3 length: 13 residues. CDR3 in amino acids: CASKVLGGETQYF. CDR3 DNA: TGCGCCAGCAAGGTACTAGGGGGAGAGACCCAGTACTTC.

J is TRBJ2-6 and V is TRBV7-2; D is undetermined. Trimming left V 5 bases short and J 0 bases short, with 8 bases between. The CDR3 loop spans 15 amino acids. Germline V gene sequence: CDR1 SGHTA, CDR2 FQGNSA. In DNA form, the CDR3 reads TGTGCCAGCAGCCGTCTGGGCTCTGGGGCCAACGTCCTGACTTTC. Translation gives CASSRLGSGANVLTF.

The genes are TRBV7-8 and TRBJ1-4; D might be TRBD1 (5 bases). V gave up 4 bases and J gave up 5 bases, with 11 bases separating them. This CDR3 is 14 amino acids long. From germline, CDR1 is SGHVS and CDR2 FQNEAQ. CDR3 sequence reads: CASSSGTANEKLFF. Written as DNA, the CDR3 is TGTGCCAGCAGCTCCGGGACGGCAAATGAAAAACTGTTTTTT. Full variable domain (outside the CDR3, taken from reference TRBV7-8 and TRBJ1-4): GAGVSQSPRYKVAKRGQDVALRCDPISGHVSLFWYQQALGQGPEFLTYFQNEAQLDKSGLPSDRFFAERPEGSVSTLKIQRTQQEDSAVYLCASSSGTANEKLFFGSGTQLSVL.

The chain couples TRBV5-1 to TRBJ1-1; D is unresolved. The V end lost 4 bases, the J end lost 4 bases, and 14 bases lay between the germline ends. The CDR3 spans 14 residues. CDR1 is SGHRS, CDR2 YFSETQ, per germline. The CDR3 region is CASSPGPIFTEAFF. CDR3 nucleotide sequence: TGCGCCAGCAGCCCCGGTCCGATTTTCACTGAAGCTTTCTTT.

This rearrangement joins TRBV6-4 to TRBJ2-1, with TRBD2 identical over 11 bases. CDR1 and CDR2 (germline): MRHNA, SNTAGT. This CDR3 comprises 14 residues. V gave up 2 bases and J gave up 6 bases; unmatched junction bases: 0. In nucleotides, the CDR3 is TGTGCCAGCAGTGACGGGACTAGCGGCAATGAGCAGTTCTTC. Translated: CASSDGTSGNEQFF.

Concerning this clone: This specimen includes other DNA sequences encoding the same CDR3. J is TRBJ1-2 and V is TRBV5-4; no reliable D call. The germline V gene has CDR1 SGHNT and CDR2 YYREEE (reference sequence). Trimming took 2 bases from V and 2 from J, leaving 4 bases between them. The CDR3 is 12 residues long. CDR3: CASSFGNYGYTF. The DNA of the CDR3 is TGTGCCAGCAGCTTCGGGAACTATGGCTACACCTTC. Full variable domain (outside the CDR3, taken from reference TRBV5-4 and TRBJ1-2): ETGVTQSPTHLIKTRGQQVTLRCSSQSGHNTVSWYQQALGQGPQFIFQYYREEENGRGNFPPRFSGLQFPNYSSELNVNALELDDSALYLCASSFGNYGYTFGSGTRLTVV.

The gene calls are TRBV5-5 and TRBJ1-2, with unresolved D. The CDR3 consists of 14 residues. Trimming took off 4 bases at V and 3 bases at J, with 13 bases between the two ends. CDR1 is SGHKS, CDR2 YYEKEE, per germline (reference sequence). The CDR3 loop reads CASSLNPWDYGYTF. The CDR3 coding sequence is TGTGCCAGCAGCCTAAACCCATGGGACTATGGCTACACCTTC.

The chain combines TRBV14 with TRBJ2-1, with 9 bases matching TRBD2. The CDR3 sequence is 17 residues long. The trim removed 1 base at V and 5 bases at J, leaving 9 bases unmatched. Germline CDR1 SGHDN, CDR2 FVKESK. CDR3 in DNA: TGTGCCAGCAGCCAAGTTTGGTCTAGCGGGACCGACAATGAGCAGTTCTTC. This gives the protein CASSQVWSSGTDNEQFF. The full variable domain, in which reference TRBV14 and TRBJ2-1 provide the parts outside the CDR3, is EAGVTQFPSHSVIEKGQTVTLRCDPISGHDNLYWYRRVMGKEIKFLLHFVKESKQDESGMPNNRFLAERTGGTYSTLKVQPAELEDSGVYFCASSQVWSSGTDNEQFFGPGTRLTVL.

The chain carries TRBV7-3 and TRBJ2-2; D unclear. Trimming removed 3 bases from V and 6 bases from J, with 11 bases in between. CDR3 length: 14 residues. The germline gives CDR1 SGHTA, CDR2 FQGTGA. The CDR3 protein is CASSFSSGAGELFF. The DNA for the CDR3 is TGTGCCAGCAGCTTCTCTAGTGGAGCCGGGGAGCTGTTTTTT.

CDR3 in amino acids: CATSRDHGLTYEQYV. The CDR3 DNA reads TGTGCCACCAGCAGAGATCACGGACTAACCTACGAGCAGTACGTC. V and J are TRBV15 and TRBJ2-7; D possibly corresponds to TRBD2 (6 bases). V was clipped by 0 bases and J by 2 bases, with 11 bases between them. CDR3 size: 15 residues. Germline lookup yields CDR1 LNHNV and CDR2 YYDKDF (reference sequence).

The genes are TRBV18 and TRBJ2-1; D gene uncertain. The CDR3 loop spans 14 amino acids. V dropped 10 bases and J dropped 0 bases, with 13 bases sitting between them. In germline, CDR1 is KGHSH, CDR2 LQKENI. DNA for the CDR3: TGTGCCACCTCGGATAGAAGCTCCTACAATGAGCAGTTCTTC. Translating it yields CATSDRSSYNEQFF.

The genes are TRBV2 and TRBJ1-4; TRBD1 is a possible D gene (6 bases). Per the germline V gene, CDR1 is SNHLY and CDR2 is FYNNEI. The V gene lost 6 bases and the J gene lost 0 bases, with 14 bases spanning the gap. This CDR3 has 16 amino acids. CDR3 sequence: CASRRRGVSTNEKLFF. CDR3 DNA: TGTGCCAGCAGGAGAAGGGGGGTTTCAACTAATGAAAAACTGTTTTTT.

The chain combines TRBV5-4 with TRBJ1-4, with a possible D match to TRBD1 (5 bases). The ends were cut back, 3 bases at V and 4 bases at J, with 13 bases in the middle. This CDR3 is 15 amino acids long. The germline V gene has CDR1 SGHNT and CDR2 YYREEE (reference sequence). CDR3 DNA: TGTGCCAGCAGCTGGGGCCCAGGAGATAATGAAAAACTGTTTTTT. Encoded protein: CASSWGPGDNEKLFF.

This chain uses TRBV4-3 with TRBJ2-1, with 11 bases matching TRBD2. Germline V lookup: CDR1 LGHNA, CDR2 YSLEER. This CDR3 has 19 residues. V was clipped by 4 bases and J by 2 bases; unmatched bases: 13. CDR3 nucleotide sequence: TGCGCCAGCAGCCGCTTAGCGGGAGGGTCCCTGGGGGCCTACAATGAGCAGTTCTTC. This gives the protein CASSRLAGGSLGAYNEQFF.

As concerns this clone: Germline is not matched at one junction end, which may reflect a read error. The chain is built from TRBV28 and TRBJ1-5, with no clear D. Germline V gives CDR1 MDHEN, CDR2 SYDVKM. The CDR3 runs 11 residues. The CDR3: CASSLRQHQHF. DNA for the CDR3: TGTGCCAGCAGTTTACGGCAGCACCAGCATTTT.

The rearrangement links TRBV11-3 to TRBJ2-3, with 7 bases that match TRBD2. CDR1 SGHNT and CDR2 YENEEA come from the germline V gene. This CDR3 is 18 amino acids long. V was pared by 5 bases and J by 0 bases, with 14 bases of the junction left unmatched. The CDR3 DNA sequence: TGTGCCAGCAGCCCGCGGTGGGCGGGAGTTACCAGCACAGATACGCAGTATTTT. Amino acids: CASSPRWAGVTSTDTQYF.

V is TRBV7-3 and J is TRBJ1-1; D remains unclear. Per germline, CDR1 SGHTA and CDR2 FQGTGA. V lost 0 bases to trimming and J lost 3 bases, with 5 bases between them. This CDR3 comprises 13 residues. As DNA, the CDR3 is TGTGCCAGCAGCTTAACGAGGGACACTGAAGCTTTCTTT. Translated, it gives CASSLTRDTEAFF. Full variable domain (rest looked up from reference TRBV7-3 and TRBJ1-1): GAGVSQTPSNKVTEKGKYVELRCDPISGHTALYWYRQSLGQGPEFLIYFQGTGAADDSGLPNDRFFAVRPEGSVSTLKIQRTERGDSAVYLCASSLTRDTEAFFGQGTRLTVV.

The rearrangement links TRBV12-5 to TRBJ2-1; the match to TRBD1 covers 9 bases. Germline CDR1 LGHNT, CDR2 FRNRAP. J was trimmed by 15 bases and V by 1 base; bases with no gene match: 4. CDR3 length: 12 amino acids. For the CDR3, the DNA is TGTGCTAGTGGTTTGGGACAGGGGGAATGGTTCTTC. This gives the protein CASGLGQGEWFF.

The chain links TRBV18 to TRBJ2-7, with D possibly matching TRBD2 (6 bases). Germline V gene sequence: CDR1 KGHSH, CDR2 LQKENI. This CDR3 region has 15 residues. The V gene lost 4 bases and the J gene lost 0 bases, with 13 bases spanning the gap. The CDR3 DNA reads TGTGCCAGCTCACTCTACCGGGACTCCTCCTACGAGCAGTACTTC. Translation gives CASSLYRDSSYEQYF.

This sequence joins TRBV18 and TRBJ1-2; D is possibly TRBD1 (6 bases). Germline CDR1 and CDR2: KGHSH and LQKENI. Between the trimmed V and J ends, which lost 2 bases and 4 bases, there was a span of 17 bases. The CDR3 contains 16 residues. The DNA for the CDR3 is TGTGCCAGCTCACCAATGCGGGGGGCGCATTTCTATGGCTACACCTTC. Amino acid sequence: CASSPMRGAHFYGYTF.

The chain combines TRBV4-2 with TRBJ1-4; no definite D call. Germline values: CDR1 LGHNA, CDR2 YNFKEQ. The CDR3 length is 13 residues. Between the trimmed V and J ends, which lost 4 bases and 7 bases, there was a span of 10 bases. Here the CDR3 reads CASSRGWGEKLFF. The CDR3 DNA reads as TGTGCCAGCAGCCGTGGATGGGGTGAAAAACTGTTTTTT.

This chain uses TRBV5-8 with TRBJ2-7; 11 nucleotides align to TRBD1. The junction had 2 bases not matched to a gene; V was cut back by 2 bases and J by 1 base. Germline loops: CDR1 SGHTS, CDR2 YDEGEE. This CDR3 is 15 amino acids long. For the CDR3, the DNA is TGTGCCAGCAGCTTTGGACAGGGGGCGTCCTACGAGCAGTACTTC. Translated: CASSFGQGASYEQYF.